This is a list of T cell receptor beta chains from one sample in a study of cytomegalovirus exposure and HLA in healthy donors. TCRdb keeps only in-frame clones here, not all; method: immunoSEQ multiplex PCR. The sample lists roughly 100,000 clones, roughly 80% occurring once. Material for sequencing was PBMCs. The receptors here all came from a female donor in good health and CMV-seropositive. Both conserved end residues are trimmed from each CDR3. Clone sizes are given selectively: once, few, many, or a class where the clone is expanded.

CDR3 length,V gene,J gene,clone size,CDR3 protein
15,TRBV7-2,TRBJ2-7,.,ASSLVSTSGSSNEQY
13,TRBV7-7,TRBJ2-1,.,ASSAGTSAHNEQF
10,TRBV30,TRBJ1-3,.,AWSVLGNTIY
14,TRBV7-9,TRBJ2-2,.,ASSWRDRDDTGELF
13,TRBV5-1,TRBJ2-7,.,ASSRAGTGNYEQY
14,TRBV7-7,TRBJ2-7,once,ASSNNGGGAGDEQY
13,TRBV11-2,TRBJ2-5,.,ASSLDTGGQETQY
12,TRBV27,TRBJ2-7,.,ASSPRAGLSEQY
16,TRBV18,TRBJ2-3,.,ASSPLTSGRAGTDTQY
13,TRBV7-3,TRBJ2-3,.,ASSPPGQGTDTQY
11,TRBV29-1,TRBJ1-2,.,SVGQGPNYGYT
12,TRBV7-9,TRBJ2-7,once,ASSTQEGGYEQY
13,TRBV7-6,TRBJ2-5,.,ASSLAGRPGATQY
13,TRBV6-6,TRBJ1-6,.,ASSYSRQGYSPLH
12,TRBV6-5,TRBJ1-4,.,ASSYSTGFEKLF
13,TRBV19,TRBJ1-2,few,ASTRGSTGLNGYT
14,TRBV9,TRBJ2-5,.,ASSPGTSGTVETQY
12,TRBV18,TRBJ1-5,.,ASSLTGAGQPQH
11,TRBV7-9,TRBJ2-7,.,ASSFPGWPEQY
11,TRBV2,TRBJ1-2,.,ASRSGTGYGYT
13,TRBV7-3,TRBJ1-2,once,ASKSSGDGGYGYT
16,TRBV18,TRBJ1-4,once,ASSPPRGQGATNEKLF
14,TRBV18,TRBJ1-4,.,ASSLPGRTETEKLF
12,TRBV5-4,TRBJ2-7,few,ASSLLRGPYEQY
15,TRBV19,TRBJ2-5,.,ASSYPGTGGPKETQY
16,TRBV11-3,TRBJ2-3,once,ASSQGLAGETYTDTQY
12,TRBV7-9,TRBJ1-3,.,ASSLDGTRNTIY
13,TRBV5-1,TRBJ2-1,once,ASARTGDRGNEQF
9,TRBV20-1,TRBJ1-4,.,SPSAYEKLF
11,TRBV27,TRBJ1-4,.,ASSSSVNEKLF
11,TRBV27,TRBJ2-7,.,ASSLTGNYEQY
11,TRBV11-3,TRBJ2-2,.,ASSPTSFGELF
14,TRBV7-6,TRBJ2-5,.,ASSSLAGAPQETQY
12,TRBV27,TRBJ1-1,.,ASTPRGGGTEAF
13,TRBV5-1,TRBJ2-3,.,ASSLNSGRAGTQY
15,TRBV27,TRBJ1-4,.,ASSSLRRGGAHEKLF
8,TRBV29-1,TRBJ1-1,.,SVQGTEAF
14,TRBV2,TRBJ2-3,.,ASRALAGVSTDTQY
13,TRBV7-9,TRBJ2-2,.,ASSRIAGSTGELF
10,TRBV11-2,TRBJ2-7,few,ASSLVWWERY
13,TRBV2,TRBJ2-3,.,ASKLLAGVTDTQY
13,TRBV9,TRBJ2-5,.,ASSVGGGVEETQY
11,TRBV5-5,TRBJ2-1,.,ASSSSPGNEQF
12,TRBV7-2,TRBJ2-7,.,ASSLGRRPYEQY
12,TRBV30,TRBJ2-7,.,AWSELAGGFEQY
13,TRBV7-3,TRBJ2-1,.,ASSSGTGNYNEQF
14,TRBV27,TRBJ2-1,.,ASSPPGTGFLNEQF
10,TRBV7-9,TRBJ2-7,.,ASSLLVSEQY
13,TRBV7-2,TRBJ2-7,.,ASSLMAQEGGEQY
12,TRBV4-3,TRBJ2-5,.,ASSRYRGQETQY
13,TRBV7-3,TRBJ1-6,.,ASSLTAERSSPLH
13,TRBV6-6,TRBJ2-1,.,ASSLKRRSYNEQF
11,TRBV29-1,TRBJ2-2,.,SVGRGNTGELF
13,TRBV10-3,TRBJ1-5,.,AISTGAHSNQPQH
12,TRBV2,TRBJ1-5,.,ASRPTGGFQPQH